This T cell receptor beta chain stems from a study of Graves' ophthalmopathy and Graves' hyperthyroidism. Scientists amplified the TCR beta CDR3 regions from RNA transcripts. In the first round, RT-PCR was carried out with HTBI primers, and a multiplex PCR formed the second round. One entry per CDR3 protein results from TCRdb running MiXCR on the multiplex PCR reads. This sample carries about 1.1 million distinct CDR3 sequences, less than 45% of them seen once, and the ten largest clones take around 10%. Pregnancy or lactation, uncontrolled infections and other autoimmune diseases were grounds for excluding patients. Only a few counts were recorded for this clonotype. The receptor was derived from an adult man with Graves' hyperthyroidism. The sequencing sample was made of peripheral blood or thyroid tissue (not recorded which).

This CDR3 is CASSPRTGANLDNSPLHF. CDR3 bases: TGTGCCAGCAGTCCTCGGACAGGGGCGAATCTCGATAATTCACCCCTCCACTTT. The chain recombines TRBV6-1 with TRBJ1-6; 9 nucleotides match TRBD1. Germline assignment: CDR1 MNHNS and CDR2 SASEGT. Losses at the gene ends were 5 bases for V and 5 bases for J; bases not matched to a gene: 13. The CDR3 is 18 residues long.